Below, 22 T cell receptor beta chains from the same sample are listed, as sequenced in a study of beta chain features in type 1 diabetes. The whole isolated RNA underwent reverse transcription, so sequencing captured expressed TCRB transcripts. Assay: immunoSEQ multiplex PCR; the TCRdb copy retains only in-frame clones and omits some. The table has some 410,000 clones, approximately 14% seen once. Sequences were obtained from naive CD4+ T cells from blood. These receptors all come from a man aged 30 to 39 in good health.

This clone was seen a handful of times. The chain couples TRBV29-1 to TRBJ1-3; D is uncertain. The CDR3 extends over 11 amino acids. Trimming cost V 6 bases and J 4 bases, with 7 bases left between them. Germline values: CDR1 SQVTM, CDR2 ANQGSEA. The CDR3 nucleotides read TGCAGCGTCTCCCTGGGAAACACCATATATTTT. Its protein product is CSVSLGNTIYF.

This clone was seen a handful of times. The CDR3 bases are TGTGCCACGGGGGGTGAGCAGTTCTTC. It codes for CATGGEQFF. The chain joins TRBV7-2 to TRBJ2-1, with 7 bases identical to TRBD2. Germline values: CDR1 SGHTA, CDR2 FQGNSA. CDR3 length: 9 amino acids. V was clipped by 10 bases and J by 9 bases; unmatched bases: 0. The variable domain in full, completed from reference TRBV7-2 and TRBJ2-1, reads GAGVSQSPSNKVTEKGKDVELRCDPISGHTALYWYRQSLGQGLEFLIYFQGNSAPDKSGLPSDRFSAERTGGSVSTLTIQRTQQEDSAVYLCATGGEQFFGPGTRLTVL.

This clone showed up just a few times. The chain links TRBV7-9 to TRBJ1-1, with D maybe TRBD1 (5 bases). This CDR3 is built from 17 residues. Trimming shortened V by 1 base and J by 0 bases, and 15 bases separated the two germline ends. CDR1 SEHNR and CDR2 FQNEAQ come from the germline V gene (reference sequence). CDR3: CASSLGGTGRMNTEAFF. The CDR3 coding sequence is TGTGCCAGCAGCTTAGGCGGGACGGGCAGGATGAACACTGAAGCTTTCTTT.

This rearrangement joins TRBV28 to TRBJ1-1; D gene unclear. The CDR3 runs to 12 residues. Trimming removed 5 bases from V and 10 bases from J, with 14 bases in between. CDR1 is MDHEN and CDR2 is SYDVKM in the germline V gene. CDR3 protein: CASSPSVRLAFF. The CDR3 DNA reads as TGTGCCAGCAGTCCCTCGGTAAGACTAGCTTTCTTT. The entire variable domain, with the rest obtained from reference TRBV28 and TRBJ1-1, is as follows: DVKVTQSSRYLVKRTGEKVFLECVQDMDHENMFWYRQDPGLGLRLIYFSYDVKMKEKGDIPEGYSVSREKKERFSLILESASTNQTSMYLCASSPSVRLAFFGQGTRLTVV.

This clone was found a few times. V is TRBV23-1 and J is TRBJ2-3; D not resolved. TRBV23-1 falls under the ORF class, with uncertain function. V shed 8 bases and J shed 4 bases, with 19 bases lying between them. This CDR3 contains 15 residues. The CDR3 loop reads CASLIDRLLPDTQYF. The CDR3 nucleotides are TGCGCCAGCTTGATCGACCGGCTGTTGCCAGATACGCAGTATTTT.

This clone occurred a few times. The rearrangement uses TRBV18 and TRBJ2-3; D unresolved. The germline CDR1 and CDR2 sequences are KGHSH and LQKENI. The CDR3 length is 14 residues. Between the trimmed V and J ends, which lost 0 bases and 7 bases, there was a span of 11 bases. CDR3 sequence (DNA): TGTGCCAGCTCACCACCTTCACTCGAAAATACGCAGTATTTT. It translates to CASSPPSLENTQYF. Filled out from reference TRBV18 and TRBJ2-3, the complete variable domain reads NAGVMQNPRHLVRRRGQEARLRCSPMKGHSHVYWYRQLPEEGLKFMVYLQKENIIDESGMPKERFSAEFPKEGPSILRIQQVVRGDSAAYFCASSPPSLENTQYFGPGTRLTVL.

J is TRBJ2-1 and V is TRBV10-3, with 9 bases matching TRBD2. From germline, CDR1 is ENHRY and CDR2 SYGVKD. The ends lost 0 bases at V and 8 bases at J; junction bases unmatched: 8. CDR3 length: 16 residues. The CDR3 sequence is CAISESGVAGAYEQFF. The CDR3 DNA is TGTGCCATCAGTGAGTCCGGGGTAGCGGGGGCATATGAGCAGTTCTTC.

This clone was detected only a few times. The V and J genes are TRBV4-3 and TRBJ1-1; tentatively, D is TRBD1 (6 bases). The CDR3 covers 13 residues. The V gene's germline CDR1 is LGHNA and CDR2 YSLEER. V dropped 4 bases and J dropped 12 bases, with 18 bases sitting between them. The DNA for the CDR3 is TGCGCCAGCAGCCTGGGTGGGGACACGGACTCTTTCTTT. This gives the protein CASSLGGDTDSFF.

This clone came up a few times. This sequence joins TRBV7-2 and TRBJ2-5; the D gene is possibly TRBD1 (5 bases). With 2 bases removed from V and 1 base from J, the gap between germline ends came to 5 bases. The CDR3 sequence is 13 residues long. CDR1 and CDR2 (germline): SGHTA, FQGNSA. DNA of the CDR3: TGTGCCAGCAGCTTACAGGGCCAAGAGACCCAGTACTTC. Amino acids: CASSLQGQETQYF. The variable domain in full, completed from reference TRBV7-2 and TRBJ2-5, reads GAGVSQSPSNKVTEKGKDVELRCDPISGHTALYWYRQSLGQGLEFLIYFQGNSAPDKSGLPSDRFSAERTGGSVSTLTIQRTQQEDSAVYLCASSLQGQETQYFGPGTRLLVL.

This clone was seen only a few times. The chain recombines TRBV20-1 with TRBJ2-1; 7 nucleotides agree with TRBD2. This CDR3 is built from 11 residues. V dropped 5 bases and J dropped 8; count of bases not matched to a gene: 3. Germline V lookup: CDR1 DFQATT, CDR2 SNEGSKA (reference sequence). The chain's CDR3 is CSARGEDEQFF. The CDR3 coding sequence is TGCAGTGCTCGGGGGGAGGATGAGCAGTTCTTC.

The chain combines TRBV11-2 with TRBJ2-1; 7 nucleotides line up with TRBD2. The V and J ends lost 0 bases and 12 bases, in that order; junction bases with no gene match: 5. Germline CDR1 is SGHAT and CDR2 is FQNNGV. The CDR3 contains 13 residues. The chain's CDR3 is CASSLDSGRGQFF. As DNA, the CDR3 is TGTGCCAGCAGCTTAGATTCAGGGAGGGGGCAGTTCTTC.

The chain recombines TRBV20-1 with TRBJ2-7; D unresolved. V was pared by 4 bases and J by 4 bases, with 8 bases between. CDR3 length equals 11 residues. In germline, CDR1 is DFQATT, CDR2 SNEGSKA (reference sequence). This chain's CDR3 is CSATISYEQYF. The CDR3 DNA sequence: TGCAGTGCTACCATTTCTTACGAGCAGTACTTC.

The chain links TRBV7-3 to TRBJ2-5, with D unresolved. The germline V and J ends were trimmed by 0 bases and 3 bases, with 5 bases remaining between them. This CDR3 comprises 13 residues. In germline, CDR1 is SGHTA, CDR2 FQGTGA. This CDR3 reads CASSLTRKETQYF. The CDR3 DNA follows: TGTGCCAGCAGCTTAACGAGGAAAGAGACCCAGTACTTC. The full variable domain, completed using reference TRBV7-3 and TRBJ2-5, is GAGVSQTPSNKVTEKGKYVELRCDPISGHTALYWYRQSLGQGPEFLIYFQGTGAADDSGLPNDRFFAVRPEGSVSTLKIQRTERGDSAVYLCASSLTRKETQYFGPGTRLLVL.

This clone was detected a few times. The chain employs TRBV29-1 and TRBJ1-1, with a tentative D call TRBD1 (5 bases). V dropped 6 bases and J dropped 0 bases, with 8 bases sitting between them. CDR1 is SQVTM and CDR2 is ANQGSEA in the germline V gene. The CDR3 is 12 residues long. The CDR3 here is CSVRGLNTEAFF. As DNA, the CDR3 is TGCAGCGTGCGGGGGTTGAACACTGAAGCTTTCTTT.

The rearrangement links TRBV29-1 to TRBJ1-4; a weak D match, TRBD1 (5 bases). Trimming left V 6 bases short and J 5 bases short, with 16 bases between. Germline lookup yields CDR1 SQVTM and CDR2 ANQGSEA. The length of the CDR3 is 14 residues. The CDR3 coding sequence is TGCAGCGTCCGAGGGACGACCGGAAATGAAAAACTGTTTTTT. Translation: CSVRGTTGNEKLFF.

This clone was observed a few times. CDR3 bases: TGTGCCTGGAGTGTAAAGAGTGAGCAGTTCTTC. It specifies CAWSVKSEQFF. The rearrangement links TRBV30 to TRBJ2-1; D call uncertain. The germline V and J ends were trimmed by 0 bases and 9 bases, with 6 bases remaining between them. In germline, CDR1 is GTSNPN, CDR2 SVGIG (reference sequence). The CDR3 covers 11 residues.

V is TRBV7-9 and J is TRBJ2-1; 7 positions match TRBD1. V was pared by 1 base and J by 4 bases, with 1 base of the junction left unmatched. This CDR3 comprises 14 residues. The germline V gene encodes CDR1 SEHNR and CDR2 FQNEAQ (reference sequence). The CDR3 sequence is CASSLEGQYNEQFF. DNA for the CDR3: TGTGCCAGCAGCTTAGAGGGACAGTACAATGAGCAGTTCTTC. Complete variable domain (other parts from reference TRBV7-9 and TRBJ2-1): DTGVSQNPRHKITKRGQNVTFRCDPISEHNRLYWYRQTLGQGPEFLTYFQNEAQLEKSRLLSDRFSAERPKGSFSTLEIQRTEQGDSAMYLCASSLEGQYNEQFFGPGTRLTVL.

The V call is TRBV4-1, the J call TRBJ2-6, with D perhaps TRBD2 (6 bases). Germline-derived CDR1 and CDR2 are MGHRA and YSYEKL. This CDR3 comprises 16 residues. Between the trimmed V and J ends, which lost 2 bases and 0 bases, there was a span of 8 bases. CDR3: CASSQFGGSGANVLTF. For the CDR3, the DNA is TGCGCCAGCAGCCAATTCGGGGGCTCTGGGGCCAACGTCCTGACTTTC.

The gene calls are TRBV30 and TRBJ1-2; 8 bases map to TRBD1. CDR3 length: 14 amino acids. With V trimmed by 0 bases and J by 3 bases, 3 bases remained unmatched. Looked up from germline, CDR1 is GTSNPN and CDR2 is SVGIG (reference sequence). Written as DNA, the CDR3 is TGTGCCTGGAGTGTAAACAGGGGGGACTATGGCTACACCTTC. The encoded protein is CAWSVNRGDYGYTF.

This clone turned up a few times. The chain has TRBV2 and TRBJ1-2; 9 bases line up with TRBD1. Germline V lookup: CDR1 SNHLY, CDR2 FYNNEI. This CDR3 is 18 amino acids long. V was clipped by 5 bases and J by 4 bases; unmatched bases: 17. The CDR3 is CASSNSLGQGRGPYGYTF. Written as DNA, the CDR3 is TGTGCCAGCAGTAACTCCTTGGGACAGGGAAGGGGTCCCTATGGCTACACCTTC.

CDR3 protein: CASSVSQRGFTDTQYF. The CDR3 DNA follows: TGTGCCAGCAGCGTAAGCCAGCGGGGTTTTACAGATACGCAGTATTTT. This sequence joins TRBV9 and TRBJ2-3; TRBD2 aligns across 7 bases. This CDR3 comprises 16 residues. Trimming took 1 base from V and 3 from J; bases not matched to a gene: 8. Germline CDR1 and CDR2: SGDLS and YYNGEE.

This clone was seen more than once but under ten times. V and J are TRBV6-6 and TRBJ1-4; no reliable D call. Germline V gene data show CDR1 as MNHNY and CDR2 as SVGAGI (reference sequence). CDR3 length equals 13 residues. V was shortened by 2 bases and J by 5 bases, with 6 bases between the two germline ends. CDR3 sequence reads: CASSYRVNEKLFF. The CDR3 DNA sequence: TGTGCCAGCAGTTACAGGGTCAATGAAAAACTGTTTTTT.